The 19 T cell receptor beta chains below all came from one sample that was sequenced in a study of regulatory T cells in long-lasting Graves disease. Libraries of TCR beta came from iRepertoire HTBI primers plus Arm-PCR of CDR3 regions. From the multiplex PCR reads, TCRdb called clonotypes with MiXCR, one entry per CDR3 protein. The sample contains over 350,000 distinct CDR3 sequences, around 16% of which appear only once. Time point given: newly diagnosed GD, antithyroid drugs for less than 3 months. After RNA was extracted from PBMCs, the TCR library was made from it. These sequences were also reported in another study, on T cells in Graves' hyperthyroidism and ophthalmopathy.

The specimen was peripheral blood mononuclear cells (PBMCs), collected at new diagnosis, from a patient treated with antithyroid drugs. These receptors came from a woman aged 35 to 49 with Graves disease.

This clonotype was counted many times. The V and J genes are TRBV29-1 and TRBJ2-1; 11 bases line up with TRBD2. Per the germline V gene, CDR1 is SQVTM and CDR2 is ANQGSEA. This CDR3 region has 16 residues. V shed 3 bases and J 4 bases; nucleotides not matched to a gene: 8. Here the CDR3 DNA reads TGCAGCGTTGACAAGCTAGCGGGAGGAAGGTACAATGAGCAGTTCTTC. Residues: CSVDKLAGGRYNEQFF.

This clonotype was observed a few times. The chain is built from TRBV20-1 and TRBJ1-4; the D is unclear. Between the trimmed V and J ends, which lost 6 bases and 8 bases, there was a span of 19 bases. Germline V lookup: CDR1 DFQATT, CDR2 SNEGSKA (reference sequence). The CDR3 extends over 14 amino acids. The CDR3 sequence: CSAPRSDGDEKLFF. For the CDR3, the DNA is TGCAGTGCCCCCCGGTCCGATGGCGACGAAAAACTGTTTTTT.

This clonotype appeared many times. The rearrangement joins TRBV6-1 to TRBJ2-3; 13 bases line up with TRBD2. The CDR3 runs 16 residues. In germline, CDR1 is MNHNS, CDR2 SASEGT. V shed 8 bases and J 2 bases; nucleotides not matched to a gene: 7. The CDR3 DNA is TGTGCCAGCCGACTAGCGGGAGGTGTGCCCACAGATACGCAGTATTTT. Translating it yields CASRLAGGVPTDTQYF.

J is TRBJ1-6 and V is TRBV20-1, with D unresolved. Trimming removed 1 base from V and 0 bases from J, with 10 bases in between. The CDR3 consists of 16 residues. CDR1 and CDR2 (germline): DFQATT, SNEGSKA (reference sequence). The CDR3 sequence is CSARGPGSSYNSPLHF. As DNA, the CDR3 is TGCAGTGCTAGAGGGCCGGGGAGCTCCTATAATTCACCCCTCCACTTT.

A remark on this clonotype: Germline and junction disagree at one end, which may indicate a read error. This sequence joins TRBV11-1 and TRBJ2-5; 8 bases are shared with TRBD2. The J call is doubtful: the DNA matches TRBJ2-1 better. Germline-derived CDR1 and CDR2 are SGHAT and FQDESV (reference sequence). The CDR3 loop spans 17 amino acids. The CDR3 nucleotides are TGCGCCAGCAGCCAATCTAGCGGGCCGAGCTCCTACAATGAGCAGTTCTTC. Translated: CASSQSSGPSSYNEQFF.

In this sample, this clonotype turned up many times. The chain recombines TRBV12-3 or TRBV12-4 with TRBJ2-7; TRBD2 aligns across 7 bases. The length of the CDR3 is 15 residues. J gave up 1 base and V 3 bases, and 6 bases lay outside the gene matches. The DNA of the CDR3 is TGTGCCAGCAGTTTTTCCCTAGCGGTATCCTACGAGCAGTACTTC. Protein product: CASSFSLAVSYEQYF.

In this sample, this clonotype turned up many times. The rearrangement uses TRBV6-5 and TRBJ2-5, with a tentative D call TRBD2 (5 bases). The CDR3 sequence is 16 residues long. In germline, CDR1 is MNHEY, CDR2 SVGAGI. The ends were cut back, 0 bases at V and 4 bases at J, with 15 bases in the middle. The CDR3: CASSYSMGSGRETQYF. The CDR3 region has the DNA TGTGCCAGCAGTTACTCGATGGGTAGTGGGAGAGAGACCCAGTACTTC.

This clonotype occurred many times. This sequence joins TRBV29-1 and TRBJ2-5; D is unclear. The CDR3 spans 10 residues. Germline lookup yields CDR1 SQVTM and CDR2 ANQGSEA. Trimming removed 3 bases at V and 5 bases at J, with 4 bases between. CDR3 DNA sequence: TGCAGCGTTGACGGGGAGACCCAGTACTTC. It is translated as CSVDGETQYF. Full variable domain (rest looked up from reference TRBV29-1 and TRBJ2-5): SAVISQKPSRDICQRGTSLTIQCQVDSQVTMMFWYRQQPGQSLTLIATANQGSEATYESGFVIDKFPISRPNLTFSTLTVSNMSPEDSSIYLCSVDGETQYFGPGTRLLVL.

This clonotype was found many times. CDR3 DNA sequence: TGTGCCAGCAGCTTAGGTTTGACCCAGTACTTC. This codes for CASSLGLTQYF. The gene calls are TRBV11-2 and TRBJ2-5; D not certain. Trimming pared 1 base from V and 7 bases from J, leaving 4 bases between. The CDR3 is 11 residues long. CDR1 is SGHAT, CDR2 FQNNGV, per germline.

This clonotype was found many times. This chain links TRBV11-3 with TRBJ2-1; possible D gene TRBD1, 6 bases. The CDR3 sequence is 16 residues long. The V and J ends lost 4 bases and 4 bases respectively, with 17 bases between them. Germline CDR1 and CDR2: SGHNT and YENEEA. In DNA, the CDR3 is TGTGCCAGCAGCTGGCAGGGGAGCTGGGGATACAATGAGCAGTTCTTC. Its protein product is CASSWQGSWGYNEQFF. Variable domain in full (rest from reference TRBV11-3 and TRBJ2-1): EAGVVQSPRYKIIEKKQPVAFWCNPISGHNTLYWYLQNLGQGPELLIRYENEEAVDDSQLPKDRFSAERLKGVDSTLKIQPAELGDSAVYLCASSWQGSWGYNEQFFGPGTRLTVL.

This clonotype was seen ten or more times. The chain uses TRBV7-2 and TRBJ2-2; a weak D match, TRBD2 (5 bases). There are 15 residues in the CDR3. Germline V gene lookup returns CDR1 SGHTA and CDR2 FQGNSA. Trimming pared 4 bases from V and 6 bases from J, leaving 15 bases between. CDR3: CASSSSTNKPGELFF. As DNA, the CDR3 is TGTGCCAGCAGCTCCTCGACTAATAAACCCGGGGAGCTGTTTTTT.

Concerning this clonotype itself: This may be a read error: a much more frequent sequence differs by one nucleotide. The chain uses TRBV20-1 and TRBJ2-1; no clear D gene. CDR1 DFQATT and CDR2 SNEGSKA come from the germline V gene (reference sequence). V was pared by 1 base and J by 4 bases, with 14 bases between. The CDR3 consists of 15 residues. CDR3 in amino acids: CSARGIDEDYNEQFF. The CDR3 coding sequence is TGCAGTGCTAGAGGTATAGATGAGGATTACAATGAGCAGTTCTTC.

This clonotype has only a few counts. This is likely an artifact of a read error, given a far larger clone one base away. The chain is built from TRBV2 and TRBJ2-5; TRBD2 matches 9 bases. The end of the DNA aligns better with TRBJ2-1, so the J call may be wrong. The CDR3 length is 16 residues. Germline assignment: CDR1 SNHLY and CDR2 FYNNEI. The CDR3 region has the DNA TGTGCCAGCAGTGAGGGAGGGACTAGCCGGCTCCGTGAGCAGTTCTTC. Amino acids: CASSEGGTSRLREQFF.

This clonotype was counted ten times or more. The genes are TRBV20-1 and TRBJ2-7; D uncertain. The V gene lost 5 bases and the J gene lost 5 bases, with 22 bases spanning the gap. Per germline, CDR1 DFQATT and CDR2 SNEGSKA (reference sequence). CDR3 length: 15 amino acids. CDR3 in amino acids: CSALDRGRFFDEQYF. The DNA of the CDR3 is TGCAGTGCTCTTGACCGCGGTCGTTTCTTCGACGAGCAGTACTTC.

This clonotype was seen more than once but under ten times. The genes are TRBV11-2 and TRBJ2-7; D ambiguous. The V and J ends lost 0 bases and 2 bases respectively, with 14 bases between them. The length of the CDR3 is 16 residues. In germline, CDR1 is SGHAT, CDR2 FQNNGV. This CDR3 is CASSLDFGYTAYEQYF. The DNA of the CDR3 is TGTGCCAGCAGCTTAGATTTTGGCTACACCGCCTACGAGCAGTACTTC.

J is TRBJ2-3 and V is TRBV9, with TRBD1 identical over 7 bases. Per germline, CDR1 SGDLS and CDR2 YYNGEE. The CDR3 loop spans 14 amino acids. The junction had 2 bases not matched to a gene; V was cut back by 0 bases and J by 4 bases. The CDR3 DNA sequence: TGTGCCAGCAGCGTAGTCCAGGGGGCAGATACGCAGTATTTT. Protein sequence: CASSVVQGADTQYF.

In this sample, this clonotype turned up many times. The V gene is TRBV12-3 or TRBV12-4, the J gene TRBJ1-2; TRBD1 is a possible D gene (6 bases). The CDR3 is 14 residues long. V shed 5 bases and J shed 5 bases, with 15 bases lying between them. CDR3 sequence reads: CASSPGGQSYGYTF. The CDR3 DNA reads TGTGCCAGCAGTCCCGGCGGACAGAGTTATGGCTACACCTTC.

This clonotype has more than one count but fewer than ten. CDR3 coding DNA: TGTGCCAGCAGCCAAACCGGGACAGAGGCTAGCGGGATTTACGAGCAGTACTTC. Translating gives CASSQTGTEASGIYEQYF. V usage is TRBV13 and J usage is TRBJ2-7; 9 bases fit TRBD2. The CDR3 consists of 18 residues. Germline V CDR1 and CDR2: PRHDT, FYEKMQ (reference sequence). V was clipped by 5 bases and J by 4 bases; unmatched bases: 18.

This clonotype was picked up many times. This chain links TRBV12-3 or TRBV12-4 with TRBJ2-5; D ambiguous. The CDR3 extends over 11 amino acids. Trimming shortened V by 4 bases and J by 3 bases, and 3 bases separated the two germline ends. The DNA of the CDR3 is TGTGCCAGCAGTTACAAAGAGACCCAGTACTTC. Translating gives CASSYKETQYF.